This T cell receptor beta chain was captured by sequencing in a study of early T cells in non-severe SARS-CoV-2 infection (dated by TCRdb to the early 2020s). With respect to the entire study: Because TCR sequencing was done on bulk RNA from unsorted whole blood, the alpha and beta chains could not be paired. Broad study findings and their caveats: VDJdb matching was skewed toward anti-spike CD8 responses and likely underestimated virus-specific expansions, missing private and CD4 specificities.

This was a case-control study nested in a cohort of healthcare workers in London, UK, who had nasopharyngeal swab PCR tests and blood samples taken every week. Healthcare workers were recruited between 23 and 31 March 2020, during the week of the UK lockdown, and were followed weekly for up to roughly 15 weeks. Worth noting for this clonotype: Its binding antigen is unknown. The sample holds no much larger clone one base away, and base qualities are not on file.

The CDR3 spans 14 residues, from the cysteine through the phenylalanine. Here the CDR3 DNA is all that survives: 42 bases in frame from base 1. In the germline V gene, CDR1 corresponds to SGHNT and CDR2 to YENEEA. At the junction V is shortened by 4 bases and J by 3 bases, with 13 bases in between. The library was produced with 5' RACE. Sequencing used a NextSeq 500. Unique molecular identifiers were attached to individual cDNA molecules in the TCR library protocol so that sequencing error and PCR bias could be corrected. Both TCR alpha and beta chains were sequenced, and tight co-correlation was observed between alpha and beta sequence abundances in each sample. In the authors' own workflow: Decombinator V4 was used to perform V gene, J gene and CDR3 annotation of TCR sequences. TCRs were defined as expanded if a significant change between any two time points was detected under a Poisson model with p below 0.0001. TCR abundances were normalised to the total number of TCRs sequenced per sample and expressed as counts per million. TRAV1-2 paired with TRAJ12, TRAJ20 or TRAJ33 defined MAIT TCRs, while TRAV10 paired with TRAJ18 defined iNKT TCRs. VDJdb, accessed 1 November 2021, was searched for CMV, EBV and SARS-CoV-2 annotated TCRs, excluding TCRs annotated for multiple antigens. TCRdb reprocessing: public reads trimmed at Q25 with fastp, clones called with MiXCR, in-frame beta chains kept. Under each unique CDR3 protein, matching rows form one entry showing the most common genes and DNA. None of the V and J calls come from the authors' own analysis; TCRdb made them. This sample has 55,000 to 85,000 distinct CDR3 sequences in its table, and 9.5% to 15% of those were observed once. The ten largest clones capture 3.5% to 5.5% of the sample.

Sequencing was done on a sample of whole blood. This sequence uses TRBV11-3 and TRBJ2-7; the D gene is possibly TRBD1, with 7 bases matching. This receptor was taken from an adult who was a healthcare worker with PCR-confirmed SARS-CoV-2 infection or an uninfected control (not recorded which). CDR3 region: CASSSQGGGYEQYF. The DNA reads TGTGCCAGCAGCTCGCAGGGGGGCGGCTACGAGCAGTACTTC.